This record looks at one T cell receptor (beta chain) sequence and its context. What it binds is unknown. This sample was taken from a study of shared clonotypes between healthy human individuals. Whole-study context: Aged 18 to 49, the donors were a couple of women and three men. Every donor yielded three CD4 naive, three CD4 memory, two CD8 naive and one CD8 memory plate.

Method: immunoSEQ multiplex PCR; TCRdb's copy keeps in-frame clones and lacks some. This table has 2 million to 2.5 million clones, less than 95% appearing once. V lost 0 bases and J lost 5; bases outside the gene matches: 5. Germline V lookup: CDR1 SGHAT, CDR2 FQNNGV. This CDR3 is 16 amino acids long. Study donors comprised healthy, HIV-negative adults devoid of recent acute infection or vaccination. Regarding the study as a whole: The generation probabilities recorded for non-shared clonotypes fell below those of clonotypes shared by all four donors.

This chain links TRBV11-2 with TRBJ2-3; 10 bases agree with TRBD1. Sequencing was carried out using naive CD4+ T cells from PBMCs. As to subset: CD45RA+ positively selected. This receptor was identified in a man younger than 35 in good health. Some clones in this sample may be carry-over from other donors' samples. CDR3 residues: CASSLDRTGGRDTQYF. CDR3 coding DNA: TGTGCCAGCAGCTTAGATCGGACAGGGGGAAGAGATACGCAGTATTTT.